This section outlines one T cell receptor beta chain sequence together with its context. Its antigen is currently unknown. These data come from a study of synovial regulatory T cells in juvenile arthritis. Libraries were prepared by immunoSEQ multiplex PCR; TCRdb keeps only in-frame clonotypes and omits some of them. This sample's clone table lists 7,700 or so clones. The study, taken as a whole, reports: Synovial Tregs shared more CDR3 sequences with iaTregs than other blood Tregs.

The CDR3 runs 17 residues. DNA is not recorded here. In germline, CDR1 is LNHDA, CDR2 SQIVND (reference sequence). The sequenced sample consisted of Treg cells from blood. Subset specified: remaining (HLA-DR-negative) circulating blood Treg cells. This chain links TRBV19 with TRBJ2-2. This TCR derives from a donor aged 2-30 years with juvenile idiopathic arthritis. The CDR3 spells CASSIGVDTRSTGELFF.